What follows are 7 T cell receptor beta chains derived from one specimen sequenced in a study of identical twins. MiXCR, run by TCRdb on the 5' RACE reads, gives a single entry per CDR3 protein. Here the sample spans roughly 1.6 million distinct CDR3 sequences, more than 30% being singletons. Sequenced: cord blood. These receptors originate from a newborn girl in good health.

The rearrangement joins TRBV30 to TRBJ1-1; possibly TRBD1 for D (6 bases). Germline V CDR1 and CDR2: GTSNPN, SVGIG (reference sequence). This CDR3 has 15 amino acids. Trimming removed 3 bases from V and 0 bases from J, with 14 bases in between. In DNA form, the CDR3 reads TGTGCCTGGAGGGACAGTGCCTACATGAACACTGAAGCTTTCTTT. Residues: CAWRDSAYMNTEAFF.

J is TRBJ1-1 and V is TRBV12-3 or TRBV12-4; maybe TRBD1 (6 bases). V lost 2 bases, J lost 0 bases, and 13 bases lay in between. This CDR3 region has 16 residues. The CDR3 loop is CASSLIPTGLNTEAFF. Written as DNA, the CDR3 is TGTGCCAGCAGTTTAATCCCGACAGGCCTGAACACTGAAGCTTTCTTT.

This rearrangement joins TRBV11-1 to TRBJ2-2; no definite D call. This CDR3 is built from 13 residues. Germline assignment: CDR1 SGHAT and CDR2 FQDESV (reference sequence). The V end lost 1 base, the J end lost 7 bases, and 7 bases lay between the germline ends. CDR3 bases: TGTGCCAGCAGCTTAGAGTTGTTCGGGGAGCTGTTTTTT. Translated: CASSLELFGELFF.

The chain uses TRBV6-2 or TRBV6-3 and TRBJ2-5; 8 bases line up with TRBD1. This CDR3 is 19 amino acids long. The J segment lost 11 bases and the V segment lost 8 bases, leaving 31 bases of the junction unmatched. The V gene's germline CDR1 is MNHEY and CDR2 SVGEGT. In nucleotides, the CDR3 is TGTGCCAGCCAGGGTAACCGCAGGGGGCGGTTTTTACTCTACAATGAGCAGTACTTC. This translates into CASQGNRRGRFLLYNEQYF.

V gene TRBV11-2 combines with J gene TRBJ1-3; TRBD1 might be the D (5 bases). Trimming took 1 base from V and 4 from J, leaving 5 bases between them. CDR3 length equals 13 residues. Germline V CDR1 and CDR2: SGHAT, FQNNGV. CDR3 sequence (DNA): TGTGCCAGCAGCTTAGCAGGGGGAAACACCATATATTTT. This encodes CASSLAGGNTIYF.

CDR3 region: CASSLSTVRDEQYF. CDR3 in DNA: TGTGCCAGCAGTTTATCCACAGTTAGAGACGAGCAGTACTTC. The chain combines TRBV12-3 or TRBV12-4 with TRBJ2-7; D gene unclear. Trimming left V 2 bases short and J 5 bases short, with 13 bases between. The CDR3 is 14 residues long.

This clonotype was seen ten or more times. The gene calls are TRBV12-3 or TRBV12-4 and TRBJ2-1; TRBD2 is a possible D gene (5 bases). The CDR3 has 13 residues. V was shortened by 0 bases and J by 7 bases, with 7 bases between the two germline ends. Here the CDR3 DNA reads TGTGCCAGCAGTTTAGCGGACTTTAATGAGCAGTTCTTC. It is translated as CASSLADFNEQFF.